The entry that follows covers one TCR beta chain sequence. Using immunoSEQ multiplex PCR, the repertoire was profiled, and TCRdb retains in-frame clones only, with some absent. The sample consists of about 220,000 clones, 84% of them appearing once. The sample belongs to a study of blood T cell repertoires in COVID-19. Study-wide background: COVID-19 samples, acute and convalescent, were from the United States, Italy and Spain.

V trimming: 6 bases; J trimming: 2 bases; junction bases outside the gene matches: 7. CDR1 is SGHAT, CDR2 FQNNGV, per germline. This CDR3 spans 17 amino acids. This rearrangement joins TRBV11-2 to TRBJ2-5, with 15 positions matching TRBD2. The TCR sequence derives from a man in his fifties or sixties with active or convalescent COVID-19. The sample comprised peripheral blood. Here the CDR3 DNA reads TGTGCCAGCAGGGACGGACTAGCGGGGGGGCCTCAAGAGACCCAGTACTTC. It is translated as CASRDGLAGGPQETQYF. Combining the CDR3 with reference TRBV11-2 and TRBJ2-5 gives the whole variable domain EAGVAQSPRYKIIEKRQSVAFWCNPISGHATLYWYQQILGQGPKLLIQFQNNGVVDDSQLPKDRFSAERLKGVDSTLKIQPAKLEDSAVYLCASRDGLAGGPQETQYFGPGTRLLVL.